Listed here are 26 T cell receptor beta chains from one sample, sequenced in a study of patients and donors after allogeneic stem cell transplantation. Via MiXCR, TCRdb re-called the RT-PCR reads, giving one row per CDR3 protein. The data show roughly 960,000 distinct CDR3 sequences, roughly 17% seen once. The material sequenced was blood, either unsorted or a sorted T cell fraction (not recorded which). Receptors originate from a human donor who was either an allogeneic HSCT recipient or a stem cell or donor lymphocyte infusion donor (not recorded which). It is not recorded whose cells these are; they may come from a transplant donor.

This clonotype was seen at least ten times. This chain connects TRBV12-3 or TRBV12-4 to TRBJ2-3; unclear D gene. CDR3 length: 13 residues. V lost 3 bases, J lost 4 bases, and 8 bases lay in between. CDR3 coding DNA: TGTGCCAGCAGTTTTCCGCCTTCAGATACGCAGTATTTT. It specifies CASSFPPSDTQYF.

The V gene is TRBV25-1, the J gene TRBJ2-1; D possibly matches TRBD1 or TRBD2 (6 bases each). V lost 4 bases and J 4 bases, leaving 20 bases between the germline ends. This CDR3 is built from 17 residues. The V gene's germline CDR1 is MGHDK and CDR2 SYGVNS. The CDR3, as DNA: TGTGCCAGCAGTGCCGGAGGGGGACCCAGCCGGTACAATGAGCAGTTCTTC. It encodes CASSAGGGPSRYNEQFF.

The sample holds a few counts of this clonotype. The chain combines TRBV3-1 with TRBJ2-3; tentatively, D is TRBD1 (6 bases). This CDR3 has 16 residues. The V and J ends lost 4 bases and 2 bases respectively, with 16 bases between them. Germline V lookup: CDR1 LGHDT, CDR2 YNNKEL (reference sequence). CDR3 loop: CASSRRTVSTTDTQYF. The CDR3 DNA follows: TGTGCCAGCAGCCGAAGGACAGTCTCCACCACAGATACGCAGTATTTT.

V gene TRBV15 combines with J gene TRBJ2-7; 9 nucleotides match TRBD1. The CDR3 is 15 amino acids. Germline lookup yields CDR1 LNHNV and CDR2 YYDKDF (reference sequence). V lost 5 bases to trimming and J lost 2 bases; unmatched junction nucleotides: 7. CDR3 sequence (DNA): TGTGCCACCAGCGGGGACAGGGCCAAAACCTACGAGCAGTACTTC. It yields the protein CATSGDRAKTYEQYF.

CDR3 protein: CSAREEARKNTEAFF. DNA of the CDR3: TGCAGTGCTAGAGAGGAGGCCAGAAAAAACACTGAAGCTTTCTTT. V is TRBV20-1 and J is TRBJ1-1; D gene ambiguous. Germline V CDR1 and CDR2: DFQATT, SNEGSKA (reference sequence). The CDR3 is 15 residues long. V gave up 0 bases and J gave up 2 bases, with 13 bases separating them.

This clonotype has just a few counts. The rearrangement joins TRBV2 to TRBJ2-3, with 8 bases aligning to TRBD2. CDR3 length equals 15 residues. Trimming removed 5 bases from V and 5 bases from J; junction bases left unmatched: 9. CDR1 SNHLY and CDR2 FYNNEI come from the germline V gene. For the CDR3, the DNA is TGTGCCAGCAGTCCCCGGGGGGGCCTGGAAGATACGCAGTATTTT. Translating gives CASSPRGGLEDTQYF.

CDR3 nucleotides: TGTGCCAGCTCACCATTTTTACAGGGAGGCACCGGGGAGCTGTTTTTT. Its protein product is CASSPFLQGGTGELFF. V and J are TRBV18 and TRBJ2-2; D possibly uses TRBD1 or TRBD2 (6 bases each). Germline V CDR1 and CDR2: KGHSH, LQKENI. Trimming took 2 bases from V and 4 from J, leaving 14 bases between them. CDR3 size: 16 residues.

This clonotype was seen only a few times. Sequence at one end of the junction differs from germline and may be a read error. The V gene is TRBV12-3 or TRBV12-4, the J gene TRBJ2-3, with 8 positions matching TRBD2. This CDR3 region has 15 residues. CDR3 DNA: TGTGCCAGCAGGTTAGCGGGGATAAGCACAGATACGCAGTATTTT. Amino acids: CASRLAGISTDTQYF.

This chain uses TRBV12-3 or TRBV12-4 with TRBJ1-2; D is possibly TRBD1 (6 bases). The CDR3 contains 14 residues. V gave up 6 bases and J gave up 4 bases, with 15 bases separating them. The CDR3 region has the DNA TGTGCCAGCAGCAAACGGAGGGGGAGCTATGGCTACACCTTC. It translates to CASSKRRGSYGYTF.

The sample holds a few counts of this clonotype. This chain links TRBV20-1 with TRBJ2-3; 8 nucleotides line up with TRBD1. Germline V gene sequence: CDR1 DFQATT, CDR2 SNEGSKA (reference sequence). J was trimmed by 4 bases and V by 0 bases; bases with no gene match: 9. The CDR3 covers 16 residues. In nucleotides, the CDR3 is TGCAGTGCTAGAGATATTTTGACAGGGGAATCAGATACGCAGTATTTT. Translation: CSARDILTGESDTQYF.

In its sample, this clonotype was seen many times. This rearrangement joins TRBV6-1 to TRBJ2-1, with 7 positions matching TRBD2. CDR3 size: 17 residues. Germline CDR1 is MNHNS and CDR2 is SASEGT. With 8 bases clipped from V and 0 bases from J, the junction kept 13 bases outside the gene matches. CDR3 bases: TGTGCCAGCTCTCTCACGGGAGGCTCGAGCTCCTACAATGAGCAGTTCTTC. This gives the protein CASSLTGGSSSYNEQFF.

This clonotype was seen more than once but under ten times. V is TRBV27 and J is TRBJ1-1, with TRBD1 identical over 9 bases. The germline gives CDR1 MNHEY, CDR2 SMNVEV (reference sequence). Trimming took 3 bases from V and 8 from J; bases not matched to a gene: 13. This CDR3 comprises 16 residues. The CDR3 loop reads CASSFFVPGQGWEAFF. The CDR3 region has the DNA TGTGCCAGCAGTTTCTTCGTCCCGGGACAGGGTTGGGAAGCTTTCTTT.

This clonotype has ten or more counts. A read error may produce the germline difference seen at one junction end. The gene calls are TRBV5-1 and TRBJ2-3; D uncertain. CDR3 length equals 12 residues. In germline, CDR1 is SGHRS, CDR2 YFSETQ. CDR3 sequence reads: CASSPDTDTQYF. CDR3 in DNA: TGTGCCAGCAGCCCCGACACAGATACGCAGTATTTT.

This clonotype has more than one count but fewer than ten. The chain recombines TRBV24-1 with TRBJ2-7; 8 bases align to TRBD1. The germline V gene encodes CDR1 KGHDR and CDR2 SFDVKD. This CDR3 is built from 10 residues. V shed 8 bases, J shed 12 bases, and the junction held 5 bases outside the gene matches. CDR3 sequence: CATIPGTGYF. CDR3 DNA: TGTGCCACCATTCCCGGGACAGGGTACTTC.

This clonotype was counted a few times. The V call is TRBV10-3, the J call TRBJ1-1, with D uncertain. Trimming took off 2 bases at V and 2 bases at J, with 9 bases between the two ends. The CDR3 has 14 residues. Germline CDR1 ENHRY, CDR2 SYGVKD. CDR3 protein: CAISEPQVNTEAFF. CDR3 nucleotide sequence: TGTGCCATCAGTGAGCCGCAGGTAAACACTGAAGCTTTCTTT.

This clonotype was observed many times. This CDR3 is CASSLRERAFF. The CDR3 DNA reads as TGTGCCAGCAGTTTGCGGGAACGGGCTTTCTTT. V usage is TRBV12-3 or TRBV12-4 and J usage is TRBJ1-1; D is unclear. V was clipped by 3 bases and J by 11 bases, with 10 bases between them. The CDR3 has 11 residues.

The rearrangement links TRBV5-4 to TRBJ2-5; 7 nucleotides agree with TRBD2. Germline assignment: CDR1 SGHNT and CDR2 YYREEE (reference sequence). Losses at the gene ends were 3 bases for V and 4 bases for J; bases not matched to a gene: 12. The CDR3 length is 16 residues. The CDR3 DNA sequence: TGTGCCAGCAGCTCCGTGGGGCGGGAGAATGGAGAGACCCAGTACTTC. Translation: CASSSVGRENGETQYF.

V and J are TRBV7-2 and TRBJ1-2; possible D gene TRBD1, 5 bases. The germline V gene has CDR1 SGHTA and CDR2 FQGNSA. This CDR3 spans 14 amino acids. V gave up 5 bases and J gave up 8 bases, with 18 bases separating them. Here the CDR3 reads CASSADKGLRGYTF. The CDR3 DNA reads as TGTGCCAGCAGCGCCGATAAGGGGTTACGGGGCTACACCTTC.

V is TRBV20-1 and J is TRBJ1-3; 7 positions agree with TRBD1. The V gene's germline CDR1 is DFQATT and CDR2 SNEGSKA (reference sequence). The CDR3 sequence is 15 residues long. V lost 5 bases and J lost 0; bases outside the gene matches: 7. The CDR3, as DNA: TGCAGTGCTTATGCAGGGGGGAGCTCTGGAAACACCATATATTTT. Translation gives CSAYAGGSSGNTIYF.

This chain joins TRBV5-1 and TRBJ2-7; D gene ambiguous. The CDR3 extends over 15 amino acids. Germline loops: CDR1 SGHRS, CDR2 YFSETQ. V was clipped by 0 bases and J by 3 bases, with 13 bases between them. CDR3 coding DNA: TGCGCCAGCAGCTTGGGGTCCCTGGGCTTCTACGAGCAGTACTTC. Protein product: CASSLGSLGFYEQYF.

This clonotype was found many times. The rearrangement uses TRBV7-2 and TRBJ1-6; maybe TRBD1 (5 bases). The CDR3 is 14 amino acids. The ends were cut back, 6 bases at V and 7 bases at J, with 13 bases in the middle. Germline V gene lookup returns CDR1 SGHTA and CDR2 FQGNSA. As DNA, the CDR3 is TGTGCCAGCAGTTCTCAGGGTTTCAATTCACCCCTCCACTTT. Its protein product is CASSSQGFNSPLHF.

This clonotype has a handful of counts. V is TRBV28 and J is TRBJ2-3; 12 nucleotides agree with TRBD2. V lost 0 bases, J lost 2 bases, and 6 bases stayed unmatched. From germline, CDR1 is MDHEN and CDR2 SYDVKM. The CDR3 consists of 18 residues. CDR3 in DNA: TGTGCCAGCAGTTTATGGACTAGCGGGAGTTCCCCCACAGATACGCAGTATTTT. Amino acid sequence: CASSLWTSGSSPTDTQYF.

This sequence joins TRBV5-1 and TRBJ2-2; D is perhaps TRBD2 (6 bases). CDR3 length: 15 residues. V shed 3 bases and J shed 1 base, with 10 bases lying between them. The germline CDR1 and CDR2 sequences are SGHRS and YFSETQ. CDR3 in DNA: TGCGCCAGCAGCTCGGACTACCAGAACACCGGGGAGCTGTTTTTT. Protein product: CASSSDYQNTGELFF. The entire variable domain, with the rest obtained from reference TRBV5-1 and TRBJ2-2, is as follows: KAGVTQTPRYLIKTRGQQVTLSCSPISGHRSVSWYQQTPGQGLQFLFEYFSETQRNKGNFPGRFSGRQFSNSRSEMNVSTLELGDSALYLCASSSDYQNTGELFFGEGSRLTVL.

J is TRBJ1-1 and V is TRBV10-3, with D possibly TRBD1 on 5 matching bases. The V gene lost 8 bases and the J gene lost 9 bases, with 16 bases spanning the gap. Germline V lookup: CDR1 ENHRY, CDR2 SYGVKD. The CDR3 extends over 12 amino acids. CDR3 residues: CAIQSEGSQAFF. The DNA for the CDR3 is TGTGCCATCCAGAGCGAGGGGTCCCAAGCTTTCTTT.

The J gene is TRBJ2-1, the V gene TRBV28; 16 positions agree with TRBD2. After removal of 5 bases from V and 7 bases from J, the junction contained 5 bases not matched to a gene. The CDR3 contains 16 residues. CDR1 MDHEN and CDR2 SYDVKM come from the germline V gene. In nucleotides, the CDR3 is TGTGCCAGCAGTCCCGGGACTAGCGGGGGGGGGAATGAGCAGTTCTTC. Translation: CASSPGTSGGGNEQFF.

This clonotype was found a few times. The chain couples TRBV3-1 to TRBJ2-7; unclear D gene. The V end lost 2 bases, the J end lost 4 bases, and 6 bases lay between the germline ends. This CDR3 is 12 amino acids long. Germline V gives CDR1 LGHDT, CDR2 YNNKEL (reference sequence). CDR3 residues: CASSQRHYEQYF. For the CDR3, the DNA is TGTGCCAGCAGCCAACGACATTACGAGCAGTACTTC.